This TCR beta chain originates from a study of cytomegalovirus exposure and HLA in healthy donors. For the study at large: Genotyping of about 400 donors showed that roughly 83% belonged to the Caucasian-associated ancestry cluster. Study findings and constraints: Researchers catalogued about 160 TCR beta chains as cytomegalovirus-associated. An analysis that came later showed most CMV-associated TCR beta chains appearing HLA-restricted. TCR beta V segments were, for the most part, productive about 87% or about 30% of the time in an earlier analysis.

PCR amplification relied on 60 Vbeta primers (plus 13 Jbeta primers). Clones were sequenced by immunoSEQ multiplex PCR, and TCRdb holds only the in-frame ones, with some missing. The sample has about 130,000 clones; about three quarters are singletons. V lost 5 bases to trimming and J lost 2 bases, with 12 bases between them. This CDR3 comprises 14 residues. In germline, CDR1 is MNHEY, CDR2 SVGAGI. Remarks on this clone: Its antigen is currently unknown. The same CDR3 also results from other DNA sequences found in this sample.

The chain uses TRBV6-5 and TRBJ1-1; tentative D call: TRBD1 (5 bases). Source material: PBMCs. The sequence came from a man in his forties in good health and CMV-seropositive. The CDR3 loop reads CASSGSQGNTEAFF. The CDR3 coding sequence is TGTGCCAGCAGTGGTTCGCAGGGAAACACTGAAGCTTTCTTT.